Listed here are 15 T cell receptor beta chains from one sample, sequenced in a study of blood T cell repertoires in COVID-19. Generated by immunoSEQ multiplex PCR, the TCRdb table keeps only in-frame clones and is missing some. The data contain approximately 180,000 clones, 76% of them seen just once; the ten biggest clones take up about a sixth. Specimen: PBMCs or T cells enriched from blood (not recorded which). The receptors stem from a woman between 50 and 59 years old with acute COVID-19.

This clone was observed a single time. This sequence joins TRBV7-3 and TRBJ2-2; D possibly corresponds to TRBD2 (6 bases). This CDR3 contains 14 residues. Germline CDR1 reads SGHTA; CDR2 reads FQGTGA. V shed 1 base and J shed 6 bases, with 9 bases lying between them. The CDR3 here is CASSLRGDAGELFF. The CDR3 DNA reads TGTGCCAGCAGCTTAAGGGGGGATGCCGGGGAGCTGTTTTTT. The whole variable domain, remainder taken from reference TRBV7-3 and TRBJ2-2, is GAGVSQTPSNKVTEKGKYVELRCDPISGHTALYWYRQSLGQGPEFLIYFQGTGAADDSGLPNDRFFAVRPEGSVSTLKIQRTERGDSAVYLCASSLRGDAGELFFGEGSRLTVL.

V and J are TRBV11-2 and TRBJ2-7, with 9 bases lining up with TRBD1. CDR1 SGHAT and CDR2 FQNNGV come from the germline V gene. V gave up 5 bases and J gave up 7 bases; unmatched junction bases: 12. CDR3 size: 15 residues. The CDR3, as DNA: TGTGCCAGCAGCAAAACCGGGACAGGGTGGTGGGAGCAGTACGTC. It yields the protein CASSKTGTGWWEQYV.

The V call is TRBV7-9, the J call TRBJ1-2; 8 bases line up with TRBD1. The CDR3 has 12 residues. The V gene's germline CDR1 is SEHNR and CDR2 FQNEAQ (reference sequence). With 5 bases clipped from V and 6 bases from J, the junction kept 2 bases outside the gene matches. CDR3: CASSLTGDGYTF. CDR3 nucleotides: TGTGCCAGCAGCCTGACAGGGGATGGCTACACCTTC.

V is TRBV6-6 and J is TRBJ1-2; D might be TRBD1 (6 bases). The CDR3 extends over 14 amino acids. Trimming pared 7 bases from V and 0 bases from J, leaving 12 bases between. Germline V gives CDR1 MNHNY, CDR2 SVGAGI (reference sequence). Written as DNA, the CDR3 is TGTGCCAGCAACAAACAGGGAACTAACTATGGCTACACCTTC. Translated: CASNKQGTNYGYTF.

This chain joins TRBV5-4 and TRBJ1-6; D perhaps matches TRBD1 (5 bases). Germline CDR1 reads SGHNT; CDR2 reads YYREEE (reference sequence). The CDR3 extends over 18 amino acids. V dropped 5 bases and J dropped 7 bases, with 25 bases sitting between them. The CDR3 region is CASRDRGIGSTWNSPLHF. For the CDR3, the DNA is TGTGCCAGCAGAGATCGGGGGATTGGGTCTACTTGGAATTCACCCCTCCACTTT.

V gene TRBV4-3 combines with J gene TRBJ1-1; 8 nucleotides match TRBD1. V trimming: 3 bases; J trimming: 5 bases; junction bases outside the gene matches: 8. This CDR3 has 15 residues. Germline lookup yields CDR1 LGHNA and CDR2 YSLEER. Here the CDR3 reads CASSHSDRGDTEAFF. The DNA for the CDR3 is TGCGCCAGCAGCCATTCCGACAGGGGAGATACTGAAGCTTTCTTT.

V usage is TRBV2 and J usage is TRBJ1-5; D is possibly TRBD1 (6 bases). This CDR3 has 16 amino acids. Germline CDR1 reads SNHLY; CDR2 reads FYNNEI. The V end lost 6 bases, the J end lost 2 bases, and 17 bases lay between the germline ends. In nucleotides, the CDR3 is TGTGCCAGCAGGGAGGTCCCAGGGGATGGCAATCAGCCCCAGCATTTT. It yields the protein CASREVPGDGNQPQHF.

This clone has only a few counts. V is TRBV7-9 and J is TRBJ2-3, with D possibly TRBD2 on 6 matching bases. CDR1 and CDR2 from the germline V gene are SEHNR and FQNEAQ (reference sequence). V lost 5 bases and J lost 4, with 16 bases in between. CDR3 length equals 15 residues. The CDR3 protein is CASSPRLVQPDTQYF. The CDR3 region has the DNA TGTGCCAGCAGCCCAAGACTAGTTCAGCCAGATACGCAGTATTTT.

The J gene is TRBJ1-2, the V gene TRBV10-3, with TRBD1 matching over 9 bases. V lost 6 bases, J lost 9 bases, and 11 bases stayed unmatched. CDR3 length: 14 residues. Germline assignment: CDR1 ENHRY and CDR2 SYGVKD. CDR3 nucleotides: TGTGCCATCAGCCTAGGACAGGGGAGTTTTAGCTACACCTTC. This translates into CAISLGQGSFSYTF.

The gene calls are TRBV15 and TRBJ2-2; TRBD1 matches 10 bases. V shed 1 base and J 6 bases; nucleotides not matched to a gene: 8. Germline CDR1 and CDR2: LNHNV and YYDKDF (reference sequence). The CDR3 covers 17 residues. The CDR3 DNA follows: TGTGCCACCAGCAGAGGGAGGACAGGGGGTAATTCCGGGGAGCTGTTTTTT. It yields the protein CATSRGRTGGNSGELFF.

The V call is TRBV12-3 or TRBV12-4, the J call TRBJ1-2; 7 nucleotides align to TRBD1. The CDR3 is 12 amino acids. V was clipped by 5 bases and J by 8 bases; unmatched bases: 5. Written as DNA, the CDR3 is TGTGCCAGCAGTCTCGAGGGGGCCGGCTACACCTTC. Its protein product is CASSLEGAGYTF.

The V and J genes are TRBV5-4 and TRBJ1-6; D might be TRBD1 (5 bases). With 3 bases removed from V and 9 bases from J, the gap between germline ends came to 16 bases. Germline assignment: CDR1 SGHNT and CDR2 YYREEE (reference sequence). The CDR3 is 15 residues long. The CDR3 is CASSWGRGGVSPLHF. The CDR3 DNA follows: TGTGCCAGCAGCTGGGGACGGGGGGGAGTTTCACCCCTCCACTTT. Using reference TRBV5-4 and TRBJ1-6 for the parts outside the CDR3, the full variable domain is ETGVTQSPTHLIKTRGQQVTLRCSSQSGHNTVSWYQQALGQGPQFIFQYYREEENGRGNFPPRFSGLQFPNYSSELNVNALELDDSALYLCASSWGRGGVSPLHFGNGTRLTVT.

As DNA, the CDR3 is TGTGCCAGTACCTCAGGGCATGGCACAGATACGCAGTATTTT. This codes for CASTSGHGTDTQYF. The chain employs TRBV19 and TRBJ2-3, with D possibly TRBD1 on 5 matching bases. Between the trimmed V and J ends, which lost 7 bases and 1 base, there was a span of 12 bases. This CDR3 has 14 amino acids. The V gene's germline CDR1 is LNHDA and CDR2 SQIVND (reference sequence).

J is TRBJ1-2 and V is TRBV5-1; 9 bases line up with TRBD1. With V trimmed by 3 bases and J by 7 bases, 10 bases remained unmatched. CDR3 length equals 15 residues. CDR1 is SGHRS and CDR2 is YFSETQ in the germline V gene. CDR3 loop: CASSWTGAQGGGYTF. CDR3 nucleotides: TGCGCCAGCAGCTGGACAGGGGCCCAAGGAGGTGGCTACACCTTC.

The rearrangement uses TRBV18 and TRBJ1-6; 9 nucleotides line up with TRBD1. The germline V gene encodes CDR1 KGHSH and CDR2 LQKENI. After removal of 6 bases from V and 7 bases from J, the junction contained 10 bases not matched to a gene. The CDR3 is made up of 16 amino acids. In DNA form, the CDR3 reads TGTGCCAGCTCCCTTAACCGGGACAGGGACAATTCACCCCTCCACTTT. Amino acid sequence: CASSLNRDRDNSPLHF.